This T cell receptor (beta chain) was obtained from a study of response to subunit inactivated influenza vaccine. Concerning this clonotype itself: Its antigen is undetermined.

There are 14 residues in the CDR3. V trimming: 8 bases; J trimming: 8 bases; junction bases outside the gene matches: 14. Germline V gene lookup returns CDR1 MNHEY and CDR2 SMNVEV (reference sequence). Overall study results and limits: The authors proposed limited new T cell recruitment per seasonal influenza vaccination.

TCRdb called the RT-PCR reads again in MiXCR, with one record for every CDR3 protein. In the table there are more than 700,000 distinct CDR3 sequences, around 21% of which are singletons. This specimen was PBMCs from blood, taken about 5 days after vaccination. J is TRBJ1-2 and V is TRBV27, with 7 bases aligning to TRBD1. The clonotype was recovered from a man aged 45-60 years who received an inactivated influenza vaccine. CDR3 protein: CASAPRQGRLGYTF. The CDR3 DNA is TGTGCCAGCGCGCCCCGACAGGGCAGGTTGGGCTACACCTTC.